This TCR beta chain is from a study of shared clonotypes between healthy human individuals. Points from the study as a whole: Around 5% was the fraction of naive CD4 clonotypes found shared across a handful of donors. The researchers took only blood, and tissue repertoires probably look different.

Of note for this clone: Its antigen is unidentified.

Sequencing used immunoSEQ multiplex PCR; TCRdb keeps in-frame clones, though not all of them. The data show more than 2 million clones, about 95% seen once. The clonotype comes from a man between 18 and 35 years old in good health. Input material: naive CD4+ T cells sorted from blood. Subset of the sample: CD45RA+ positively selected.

The CDR3 sequence is CASSFNSGSVNEQFF. The CDR3 region has the DNA TGTGCCAGCAGTTTTAATAGCGGGAGCGTCAATGAGCAGTTCTTC. The chain employs TRBV6-1 and TRBJ2-1, with 9 bases aligning to TRBD2. From germline, CDR1 is MNHNS and CDR2 SASEGT. This CDR3 is 15 amino acids long. Trimming at V came to 5 bases and at J to 6 bases, leaving 8 bases not matched to a gene.